Below, 24 T cell receptor beta chains from the same sample are listed, as sequenced in a study of blood T cell repertoires in COVID-19. Data came from immunoSEQ multiplex PCR; TCRdb stores just in-frame clones and leaves some out. The sample includes around 110,000 clones, less than 95% seen only once; the top ten take 1.5% to 2%. The material sequenced was peripheral blood. The receptor source for this set is a human donor with active COVID-19. The donor label of this sample is uncertain.

The genes are TRBV28 and TRBJ2-7; D may be TRBD1 (6 bases). The CDR3 runs 13 residues. V gave up 3 bases and J gave up 6 bases, with 12 bases separating them. Germline V gene sequence: CDR1 MDHEN, CDR2 SYDVKM. The CDR3 protein is CASSFRGPSEQYF. In nucleotides, the CDR3 is TGTGCCAGCAGTTTCAGGGGACCATCCGAGCAGTACTTC.

The genes are TRBV7-3 and TRBJ2-7; no firm D call. The CDR3 consists of 13 residues. V gave up 2 bases and J gave up 5 bases, with 10 bases separating them. The V gene's germline CDR1 is SGHTA and CDR2 FQGTGA. CDR3 loop: CASSLADTHEQYF. The CDR3 nucleotides read TGTGCCAGCAGCTTAGCCGACACCCACGAGCAGTACTTC.

V usage is TRBV7-8 and J usage is TRBJ1-6, with 8 bases fitting TRBD1. Trimming cost V 5 bases and J 7 bases; bases outside gene matches: 4. From germline, CDR1 is SGHVS and CDR2 FQNEAQ. The CDR3 runs to 14 residues. The CDR3 is CASSLDRGNSPLHF. The CDR3 DNA sequence: TGTGCCAGCAGCCTAGACAGGGGCAATTCACCCCTCCACTTT.

The gene calls are TRBV3-1 (or the pseudogene TRBV3-2) and TRBJ2-3; 7 bases map to TRBD1. This CDR3 contains 14 residues. V lost 4 bases, J lost 8 bases, and 9 bases stayed unmatched. CDR1 and CDR2 (germline): LGHDT, YNNKEL (reference sequence). CDR3 protein: CASSPNRDSGTQYF. The CDR3 DNA is TGTGCCAGCAGCCCAAACCGGGACAGTGGTACGCAGTATTTT.

The V and J genes are TRBV9 and TRBJ2-7, with 9 positions matching TRBD1. V shed 3 bases and J 4 bases; nucleotides not matched to a gene: 17. The CDR3 has 18 residues. From germline, CDR1 is SGDLS and CDR2 YYNGEE. CDR3 DNA: TGTGCCAGCAGCGCCGAACCTCGTTCGGGACAGGGCTTGTACGAGCAGTACTTC. Translated, it gives CASSAEPRSGQGLYEQYF. The complete variable domain, with remaining parts taken from reference TRBV9 and TRBJ2-7, reads DSGVTQTPKHLITATGQRVTLRCSPRSGDLSVYWYQQSLDQGLQFLIQYYNGEERAKGNILERFSAQQFPDLHSELNLSSLELGDSALYFCASSAEPRSGQGLYEQYFGPGTRLTVT.

The J gene is TRBJ2-2, the V gene TRBV7-8; a possible D gene is TRBD2 (7 bases). Germline CDR1 SGHVS, CDR2 FQNEAQ. The CDR3 has 16 residues. Trimming left V 2 bases short and J 5 bases short, with 15 bases between. CDR3 sequence: CASSLLRGGGTGELFF. CDR3 nucleotides: TGTGCCAGCAGCTTACTTCGCGGGGGCGGTACCGGGGAGCTGTTTTTT.

This clone was seen a single time. The chain couples TRBV27 to TRBJ1-1, with 7 bases lining up with TRBD1. Germline lookup yields CDR1 MNHEY and CDR2 SMNVEV (reference sequence). The CDR3 covers 19 residues. Germline trimming cut 6 bases from V and 3 bases from J; bases unmatched to any gene: 22. The CDR3 reads CASRSVHNRQGVWDTEAFF. The CDR3 coding sequence is TGTGCCAGCAGATCCGTACATAATCGACAGGGTGTATGGGACACTGAAGCTTTCTTT.

CDR3 in DNA: TGTGCCAGCAGCTTCGGGACAGGGGGCGACGAGCAGTACTTC. Protein: CASSFGTGGDEQYF. The gene calls are TRBV7-8 and TRBJ2-7; 12 nucleotides line up with TRBD1. With 3 bases clipped from V and 5 bases from J, the junction kept 2 bases outside the gene matches. Germline assignment: CDR1 SGHVS and CDR2 FQNEAQ. The CDR3 sequence is 14 residues long.

This rearrangement joins TRBV19 to TRBJ2-5; the match to TRBD2 covers 14 bases. The V and J ends lost 4 bases and 2 bases, in that order; junction bases with no gene match: 9. Germline CDR1 reads LNHDA; CDR2 reads SQIVND (reference sequence). The CDR3 sequence is 18 residues long. CDR3 region: CASSTSGLAGGLQETQYF. DNA for the CDR3: TGTGCCAGTAGTACCTCCGGACTAGCGGGGGGACTACAAGAGACCCAGTACTTC.

V and J are TRBV5-4 and TRBJ2-7, with a possible D match to TRBD1 (5 bases). The V end lost 4 bases, the J end lost 3 bases, and 20 bases lay between the germline ends. Germline V gene lookup returns CDR1 SGHNT and CDR2 YYREEE (reference sequence). The CDR3 consists of 16 residues. The CDR3 here is CASSISPGIVSYEQYF. The CDR3, as DNA: TGTGCCAGCAGCATATCACCAGGGATTGTAAGCTACGAGCAGTACTTC. Complete variable domain (other parts from reference TRBV5-4 and TRBJ2-7): ETGVTQSPTHLIKTRGQQVTLRCSSQSGHNTVSWYQQALGQGPQFIFQYYREEENGRGNFPPRFSGLQFPNYSSELNVNALELDDSALYLCASSISPGIVSYEQYFGPGTRLTVT.

This chain links TRBV9 with TRBJ1-2; a possible D gene is TRBD1 (5 bases). CDR1 and CDR2 (germline): SGDLS, YYNGEE. The ends were cut back, 0 bases at V and 7 bases at J, with 16 bases in the middle. This CDR3 contains 15 residues. The chain's CDR3 is CASSVGGPQGGGYTF. CDR3 coding DNA: TGTGCCAGCAGCGTAGGGGGCCCGCAGGGCGGTGGCTACACCTTC. Complete variable domain (other parts from reference TRBV9 and TRBJ1-2): DSGVTQTPKHLITATGQRVTLRCSPRSGDLSVYWYQQSLDQGLQFLIQYYNGEERAKGNILERFSAQQFPDLHSELNLSSLELGDSALYFCASSVGGPQGGGYTFGSGTRLTVV.

The chain has TRBV3-1 (or the pseudogene TRBV3-2) and TRBJ2-3; TRBD2 might be the D (6 bases). Germline loops: CDR1 LGHDT, CDR2 YNNKEL (reference sequence). This CDR3 contains 16 residues. V shed 4 bases and J shed 1 base, with 15 bases lying between them. The CDR3 DNA follows: TGTGCCAGCAGCCGGCGTAGGAGGGTGGGCACAGATACGCAGTATTTT. This translates into CASSRRRRVGTDTQYF.

The V gene is TRBV5-1, the J gene TRBJ2-3; 13 nucleotides match TRBD2. V lost 0 bases and J lost 6; bases outside the gene matches: 7. Germline values: CDR1 SGHRS, CDR2 YFSETQ. CDR3 length: 17 amino acids. The CDR3 coding sequence is TGCGCCAGCAGCTTGGACACTAGCGGGGGGGCAGTGGATACGCAGTATTTT. This sequence encodes CASSLDTSGGAVDTQYF.

J is TRBJ2-7 and V is TRBV5-1; D is unresolved. V gave up 2 bases and J gave up 4 bases, with 13 bases separating them. The germline V gene has CDR1 SGHRS and CDR2 YFSETQ. This CDR3 has 14 residues. The CDR3 region has the DNA TGCGCCAGCAGCTTCGAGTATTCGCAATACGAGCAGTACTTC. It specifies CASSFEYSQYEQYF.

The chain employs TRBV27 and TRBJ2-1, with TRBD2 matching over 7 bases. J gave up 1 base and V 6 bases, and 9 bases lay outside the gene matches. The CDR3 totals 16 residues. Germline assignment: CDR1 MNHEY and CDR2 SMNVEV (reference sequence). The CDR3 nucleotides are TGTGCCAGCAGGGCGACTAGCCTCGGGTCCTACAATGAGCAGTTCTTC. Its translation is CASRATSLGSYNEQFF.

The chain combines TRBV5-5 with TRBJ1-1; the match to TRBD1 covers 7 bases. The germline V gene encodes CDR1 SGHKS and CDR2 YYEKEE (reference sequence). V lost 4 bases to trimming and J lost 4 bases; unmatched junction nucleotides: 7. The CDR3 sequence is 14 residues long. The CDR3 DNA reads as TGTGCCAGCAGCCCTCCAGGGGGTTTCACTGAAGCTTTCTTT. This encodes CASSPPGGFTEAFF.

The V call is TRBV18, the J call TRBJ2-5, with a tentative D call TRBD2 (6 bases). Looked up from germline, CDR1 is KGHSH and CDR2 is LQKENI. The CDR3 runs 17 residues. The ends were cut back, 4 bases at V and 5 bases at J, with 23 bases in the middle. The CDR3 DNA follows: TGTGCCAGCTCACTTACTCCGCGGGATTCTATTCGGGAGACCCAGTACTTC. It yields the protein CASSLTPRDSIRETQYF.

Note on this clone: One junction end does not reproduce the germline sequence, and a read error may be involved. This chain uses TRBV6-5 with TRBJ2-4, with D tentatively TRBD2 (6 bases). CDR3 length: 13 amino acids. CDR1 MNHEY and CDR2 SVGAGI come from the germline V gene. CDR3 region: CASATTGEFAGVF. CDR3 nucleotide sequence: TGTGCCAGCGCTACCACGGGGGAGTTTGCCGGGGTTTTC.

This clone was recorded once. This rearrangement joins TRBV28 to TRBJ1-1; no reliable D call. V was clipped by 6 bases and J by 5 bases, with 16 bases between them. CDR1 and CDR2 (germline): MDHEN, SYDVKM. This CDR3 is 14 amino acids long. DNA of the CDR3: TGTGCCAGCAGAGGCGGCAATACCCCGACTGAAGCTTTCTTT. It yields the protein CASRGGNTPTEAFF.

The CDR3 here is CAWSGLTYTEAFF. The CDR3, as DNA: TGTGCCTGGAGTGGACTGACTTACACTGAAGCTTTCTTT. The rearrangement uses TRBV30 and TRBJ1-1; unclear D gene. Germline V lookup: CDR1 GTSNPN, CDR2 SVGIG (reference sequence). The CDR3 contains 13 residues. V gave up 1 base and J gave up 3 bases, with 9 bases separating them.

The gene calls are TRBV2 and TRBJ1-1; TRBD1 aligns across 8 bases. The V segment lost 2 bases and the J segment 5 bases; nucleotides outside the gene matches: 4. In germline, CDR1 is SNHLY, CDR2 FYNNEI. This CDR3 spans 14 amino acids. In nucleotides, the CDR3 is TGTGCCAGCAGTGAACAGGGGGCTTTAACTGAAGCTTTCTTT. It encodes CASSEQGALTEAFF.

The chain is built from TRBV19 and TRBJ2-3; tentatively, D is TRBD2 (6 bases). This CDR3 has 14 amino acids. Trimming took off 6 bases at V and 5 bases at J, with 15 bases between the two ends. The germline V gene has CDR1 LNHDA and CDR2 SQIVND (reference sequence). CDR3: CASRSVGGKDTQYF. CDR3 in DNA: TGTGCCAGTAGATCGGTCGGGGGTAAAGATACGCAGTATTTT.

The chain couples TRBV28 to TRBJ1-5; the D is unclear. Germline V gene lookup returns CDR1 MDHEN and CDR2 SYDVKM. The CDR3 is 15 amino acids. Trimming removed 5 bases from V and 2 bases from J, with 13 bases in between. Here the CDR3 DNA reads TGTGCCAGCAGTAGCCTGTACGGTGGCAATCAGCCCCAGCATTTT. As protein: CASSSLYGGNQPQHF.

This sequence joins TRBV28 and TRBJ1-1; no definite D call. Trimming pared 8 bases from V and 0 bases from J, leaving 19 bases between. This CDR3 comprises 16 residues. The germline gives CDR1 MDHEN, CDR2 SYDVKM. CDR3 nucleotide sequence: TGTGCCAGCGCTACTAGCGTAGCATTCATGAACACTGAAGCTTTCTTT. It encodes CASATSVAFMNTEAFF. The full variable domain, completed using reference TRBV28 and TRBJ1-1, is DVKVTQSSRYLVKRTGEKVFLECVQDMDHENMFWYRQDPGLGLRLIYFSYDVKMKEKGDIPEGYSVSREKKERFSLILESASTNQTSMYLCASATSVAFMNTEAFFGQGTRLTVV.